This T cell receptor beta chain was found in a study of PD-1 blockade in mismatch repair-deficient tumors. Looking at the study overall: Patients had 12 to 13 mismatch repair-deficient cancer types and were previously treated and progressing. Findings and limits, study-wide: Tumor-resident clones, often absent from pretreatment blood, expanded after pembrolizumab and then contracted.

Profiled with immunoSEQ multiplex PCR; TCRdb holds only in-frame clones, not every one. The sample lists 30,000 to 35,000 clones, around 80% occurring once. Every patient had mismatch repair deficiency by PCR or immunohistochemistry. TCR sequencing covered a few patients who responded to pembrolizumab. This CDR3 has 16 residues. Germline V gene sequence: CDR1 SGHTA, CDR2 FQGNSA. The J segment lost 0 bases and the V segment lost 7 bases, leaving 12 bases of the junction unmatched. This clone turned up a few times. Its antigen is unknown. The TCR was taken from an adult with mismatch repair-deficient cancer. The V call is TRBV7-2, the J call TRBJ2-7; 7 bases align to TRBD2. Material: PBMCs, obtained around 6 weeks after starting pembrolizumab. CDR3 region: CASIPGGSSGSYEQYF. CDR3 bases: TGTGCCAGCATCCCCGGTGGGTCTAGCGGCTCCTACGAGCAGTACTTC.